The T cell receptor beta chain described here comes from a study of cytomegalovirus exposure and HLA in healthy donors. The primer mix had 60 Vbeta and 13 Jbeta primers. Sequenced by immunoSEQ multiplex PCR; TCRdb stores in-frame clones only, minus some. Seen here are 100,000 to 150,000 clones, 8% to 11% observed once, and the top ten hold 4% to 5%. The sequencing input was PBMCs. The sequence derives from a woman aged 18-30 years in good health and CMV-seropositive.

For the CDR3, the DNA is TGTGCCAGCAAGGACAGGGGGCTGACTGAAGCTTTCTTT. Amino acids: CASKDRGLTEAFF. J is TRBJ1-1 and V is TRBV27, with TRBD1 matching 11 bases. Per germline, CDR1 MNHEY and CDR2 SMNVEV (reference sequence). The CDR3 runs to 13 residues. V was pared by 7 bases and J by 5 bases, with 3 bases of the junction left unmatched.